The entry that follows covers one TCR beta chain sequence. Its antigen is as yet unknown. The sample is drawn from a study of blood T cell dynamics during melanoma immunotherapy. Turning to the study itself: Metastatic melanoma patients received first-line pembrolizumab or nivolumab plus ipilimumab.

Findings and limits, study-wide: cfDNA rearrangement score rose from T0 to W3 with disease control. Clones driving repertoire changes may be melanoma-specific or general immune activation.

Stated time point: pre-treatment baseline. At 12 weeks after first infusion, RECIST 1.1 defined response for most patients. Repertoires were generated with immunoSEQ multiplex PCR, while TCRdb's copy carries only in-frame clones and drops some. The sample holds about 24 clones. The specimen comprised cell-free DNA from blood, sampled from a patient treated with checkpoint blockade. The receptor's source is a human donor with melanoma.

The CDR3 protein is CASSLDAAGTQYF. Written as DNA, the CDR3 is TGCGCCAGCAGCTTGGACGCCGCGGGGACCCAGTACTTC. This sequence joins TRBV5-1 and TRBJ2-5; TRBD2 is a possible D gene (5 bases). V was trimmed by 0 bases and J by 7 bases, leaving 10 bases between them. The CDR3 length is 13 residues. Germline V gene lookup returns CDR1 SGHRS and CDR2 YFSETQ.